This T cell receptor beta chain was profiled in a study of neurological immune-mediated disorders. Study-wide points: Among 34 multiple sclerosis patients, phylogenetic grouping put the repertoires of 18 into a single related-CDR3 cluster, a possible signature.

A 10-nucleotide random UMI tagged transcripts in template-switch 5'RACE cDNA synthesis. Via MiXCR, TCRdb re-called the 5' RACE reads, giving one row per CDR3 protein. This table has 80,000 to 100,000 distinct CDR3 sequences, approximately 3.5% appearing once. This clonotype appeared many times. Its antigen remains unknown. The V gene end was trimmed by 2 bases and the J gene end by 6 bases; junction bases not matched to a gene: 6. The CDR3 runs to 15 residues. The germline V gene encodes CDR1 SGHTA and CDR2 FQGNSA. The chain is built from TRBV7-2 and TRBJ2-7; TRBD2 aligns across 11 bases. The specimen sequenced was PBMCs. This TCR was recovered from a woman aged 50 to 60 with multiple sclerosis. CDR3 region: CASSLSSGGPLEQYF. CDR3 in DNA: TGTGCCAGCAGCTTATCTAGCGGGGGGCCTCTCGAGCAGTACTTC.